This TCR beta chain was documented in a study of identical twins (dated by TCRdb to 2015 to 2016). General notes on the study: The study deep-sequenced TCR alpha and beta repertoires from monozygotic twins, unrelated adults of various ages and cord blood to test whether fetal clonotypes persist. To rule out contamination, the twin experiments were replicated at different times with different library preparation protocols.

This clonotype was observed a few times. Its antigen specificity is not known. Per-nucleotide qualities are absent, and no much larger clonotype sits a single base away. All donors were healthy Caucasians. Three pairs of female monozygotic twins, all aged about 18 to 30 years, made up the twin cohort. Positive isolation kits from Invitrogen were used to isolate CD4+ and CD8+ T cell populations. General conclusions and limits of the study: Out-of-frame TCR alpha sequences shared between twins showed an excess of low generation-probability sequences compared with coincidental sharing between unrelated individuals. Recombination models systematically underestimated out-of-frame TCR alpha sharing in monozygotic twins but agreed with sharing between unrelated individuals. Because the same donors could not be followed over many years, the conclusions depended on cross-sectional statistical analysis. Abundant cord blood beta clonotypes had fewer insertions, young adult naive repertoires showed a similar but weaker trend, and memory repertoires showed no such trend. A weaker excess of twin sharing was found in beta out-of-frame sequences because the signal-to-noise ratio was lowered by fewer shared sequences. Invariant T cells such as MAIT and iNKT could partly confound zero-insertion analyses, although diverse VJ usage argued against such confounding for most clonotypes.

The protocol used for the library was 5' RACE. The listed sequencing device is Illumina HiSeq 2000. Template switching introduced a universal primer binding site; the final cDNA contained a unique molecular identifier, enabling accurate counting of TCR cDNA molecules. First-strand cDNA for TCR alpha and beta chains was synthesized from specific primers in the conserved constant-segment region. To control for contamination, each cDNA library was double barcoded with a SMART-Mk sample barcode plus Illumina barcodes. TruSeq adapter sequences, together with Illumina sample barcodes, were added in two successive PCR steps. The TCR alpha and beta cDNA libraries were sequenced on the Illumina HiSeq platform using custom primers. The original pipeline was this. Raw reads were processed with MiGEC to extract unique molecular identifiers, and MiXCR was used to determine CDR3 positions. For each individual, recombination models were inferred using an EM algorithm with the repgenHMM and IGoR tools. The analysis of shared clonotypes was done with the tcR package in R, with sharing normalized by the product of cloneset sizes. Out-of-frame nonproductive sequences were analyzed to study raw recombination free of thymic and clonal selection effects. TCRdb reprocessing: public reads trimmed at Q25 with fastp, clones called with MiXCR, in-frame beta chains kept. CDR3 protein sequences are deduplicated, and each keeps its most common genes and DNA. TCRdb, not the original authors, processed these V and J calls. Counted in this sample were around 530,000 distinct CDR3 sequences; over 12% of them appeared once. Of the sample, more than 0.4% is held by the ten largest clones.

Looking up the germline V gene (reference sequence) yields CDR1 SGHKS and CDR2 YYEKEE. The CDR3 runs 14 amino acids, cysteine and phenylalanine included. The kept DNA is CDR3 alone, 42 bases in frame from the first base. V and J are truncated by 4 bases and 5 bases respectively, leaving an intervening sequence of 10 bases. The same data also went into a second study, on yellow fever vaccine responses in identical twins. As described in the second report: According to the authors, the vaccine-induced T cell response in identical twins seemed to be partly convergent and partly specific to each individual. Focusing on identical twins, the study followed the T cell clones that responded to the vaccine, and did so with precision.

The receptor was derived from a woman aged 18-35 years in good health. The V and J genes are TRBV5-5 and TRBJ1-6; no D gene can be assigned with confidence. The sequencing input was CD4+ T cells sorted from blood. Read as DNA, the sequence is TGTGCCAGCAGCCATGGCCGGGATAATTCACCCCTCCACTTT. It specifies CASSHGRDNSPLHF.